This T cell receptor (beta chain) appears in the sequencing data of a study of cytomegalovirus exposure and HLA in healthy donors. The primer mix had 60 Vbeta and 13 Jbeta primers. Measured with immunoSEQ multiplex PCR; TCRdb has only the in-frame clones, and not every one. The table has 150,000 to 200,000 clones, over 80% seen once. Germline V lookup: CDR1 LGHNA, CDR2 YSLEER. This CDR3 spans 16 amino acids. Deletions cut 5 bases from V and 3 bases from J, with 16 bases between. Notes on this clone: Its antigen is not known.

General observations from the study: Cytomegalovirus-associated status was assigned to about 180 TCR beta chains. TCR association rates varied by HLA locus in a later analysis, with DRB1 highest and HLA-C lowest. For cytomegalovirus status, the classifier reportedly gave diagnoses with high specificity and sensitivity. In an earlier analysis, about 87% or about 30%: the productive usage of most TCR beta V segments.

The source is a male donor in good health and CMV-seronegative. Sequenced sample: PBMCs. This chain joins TRBV4-3 and TRBJ1-4, with D possibly being TRBD1 (6 bases). The CDR3 DNA follows: TGCGCCAGCAGCACTCACGTGGACAGACCTAATGAAAAACTGTTTTTT. This translates into CASSTHVDRPNEKLFF.